This entry describes one T cell receptor beta chain. Its recognized antigen is unknown. Nothing much larger sits one base from this clone, and base qualities are not available. Genomic DNA was extracted from sorted cells for sequencing of the TCRbeta CDR3 region. The immunoSEQ Assay was used to sequence the TCRbeta CDR3 regions. Held by TCRdb, this immuneACCESS table contains in-frame sequences only and omits some clones. Under half of the omission traces to an unresolved V gene where checked; the cause of the rest is unknown. The sample table records fewer than 20,000 clones; about 77% of these occur just once. 28% of the sample belongs to the ten largest clones. The trial excluded patients who had a history of autoimmune disease or who were on systemic immunosuppression. Peripheral blood for TCR sequencing was collected from all dose cohorts at baseline, on cycle 4 day 1, and on cycle 7 day 1. Samples came from an open-label, multicenter, first-in-human phase I dose-escalation trial of ivuxolimab. Adults with locally advanced or metastatic melanoma, renal cell, hepatocellular, or head and neck squamous cell carcinoma were enrolled in the trial. CD4+ and CD8+ T cells were sorted separately from peripheral blood before TCR sequencing.

This record belongs to a study of OX40 agonist ivuxolimab in advanced cancers. Notes on the research overall: Ivuxolimab was an agonistic, fully human IgG2 monoclonal antibody directed against OX40 (CD134), a costimulatory receptor. Intravenous ivuxolimab was administered to patients every 2 weeks at six dose levels: 0.01, 0.1, 0.3, 1.5, 3 and 10 mg/kg. The paper describes the monotherapy dose-escalation part (N of about 55 patients) of the phase I trial of ivuxolimab. Peripheral TCRbeta sequencing aimed to test whether ivuxolimab altered TCR sequence diversity and caused clonal T-cell expansion. In the dose-escalation cohort, around four fifths of patients were male, and the mean age was roughly 60 years with a range of about 20 to 90. Partial responses were achieved by three dose-escalation patients, of whom one had hepatocellular carcinoma and two had cutaneous melanoma. Patients were allowed to have had prior anti-PD-1, anti-PD-L1 or anti-CTLA-4 therapy, and approximately 40% of the dose-escalation patients had been treated with checkpoint inhibitors. Of the 50 or so patients in dose escalation, about 20 had hepatocellular carcinoma, some 15 had melanoma, 9 had renal cell carcinoma and 9 had head and neck cancer.

The study at large found these results: Low levels of normalized T-cell clonal expansion were also seen in some nonresponding patients. After ivuxolimab, more expanded clones were found on average in CD8+ T cells than in CD4+ T cells. At doses of 0.1 to 3.0 mg/kg, clonal expansion of both CD4+ and CD8+ T cells in blood was seen between baseline and week 6. In the 0.1-3.0 mg/kg groups, partial responders were among the patients with the lowest normalized peripheral clonal expansion, particularly in CD8+ T cells. The antigen specificity of the peripheral T cells that underwent clonal expansion was not determined.

CDR1 and CDR2 are read off the germline V gene as LGHNA and YNFKEQ. Its CDR3 holds 11 amino acids, cysteine through phenylalanine. The sequence is cut down to CDR3 DNA, 33 bases in frame from base 1. V is pared back by 1 base and J by 7 bases, with 5 bases lying between the germline termini. The sample here was CD4+ or CD8+ T cells sorted from blood, taken in a trial of the OX40 agonist ivuxolimab. This sequence was found in an adult with an advanced solid tumor such as melanoma, head and neck, liver or kidney cancer. Recombination connected TRBV4-2 to TRBJ2-7, with no confident D gene call. The CDR3 protein is CASSQAQEQYF. The nucleotides are TGTGCCAGCAGCCAAGCACAAGAGCAGTACTTC.